This paragraph covers one T cell receptor beta chain sequence. Its specificity is not known. The sample belongs to a study of CD8+ T cells in alopecia areata. The overall study: Treated patients were given 5 to 10 mg oral tofacitinib twice daily.

After isolation, RNA underwent reverse transcription to generate cDNA as the sequencing template. Some clones are missing from TCRdb's copy, which holds only in-frame ones; the method was immunoSEQ multiplex PCR. This table has 200,000 to 250,000 clones, under 80% appearing once. The V gene's germline CDR1 is SGHTA and CDR2 FQGNSA. The germline V and J ends were trimmed by 5 bases and 8 bases, with 12 bases remaining between them. The CDR3 consists of 12 residues. Points from the study as a whole: Lesional scalp, especially alopecia totalis/universalis, showed higher clonality than normal scalp. Whereas mice showed it more clearly, TCR sharing across patients was murkier, possibly because of HLA.

Peripheral blood, together with lesional scalp punch biopsies, was collected from alopecia areata patients. Sequenced material: CD4+ T cells sorted from blood, taken at week 0. This chain connects TRBV7-2 to TRBJ1-2; tentatively, D is TRBD1 (5 bases). The receptor comes from a human donor with alopecia areata. The CDR3 is CASSNQGFGYTF. The CDR3 coding sequence is TGTGCCAGCAGCAATCAGGGTTTCGGCTACACCTTC.